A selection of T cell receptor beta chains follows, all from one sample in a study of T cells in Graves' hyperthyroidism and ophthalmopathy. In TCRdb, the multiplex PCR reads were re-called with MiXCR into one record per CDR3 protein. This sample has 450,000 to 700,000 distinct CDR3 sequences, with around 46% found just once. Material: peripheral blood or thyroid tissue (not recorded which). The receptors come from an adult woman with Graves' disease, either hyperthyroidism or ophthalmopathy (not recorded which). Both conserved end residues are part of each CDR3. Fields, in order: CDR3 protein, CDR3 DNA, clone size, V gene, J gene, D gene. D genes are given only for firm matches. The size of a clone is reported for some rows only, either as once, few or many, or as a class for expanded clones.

CATSSRYGTGLGQETQYF	TGTGCCACCAGCTCCCGTTACGGGACAGGGTTGGGCCAAGAGACCCAGTACTTC	few	TRBV15	TRBJ2-5	TRBD1
CASSALYRGWTGGLFF	TGTGCCAGCAGCGCCCTCTACAGGGGTTGGACCGGGGGGCTGTTTTTT	.	TRBV11-2	TRBJ2-2	.
CASSPSIRGTGGSFYEQYF	TGCGCCAGCAGCCCGTCCATTCGGGGGACAGGGGGTTCTTTCTACGAGCAGTACTTC	many	TRBV5-1	TRBJ2-7	TRBD1
CASSVRTVNTGELFF	TGTGCCAGCAGTGTTAGGACAGTTAACACCGGGGAGCTGTTTTTT	many	TRBV2	TRBJ2-2	.
CASSEWKIQGQNVYEQYF	TGTGCCAGCAGTGAATGGAAGATACAGGGGCAGAACGTCTACGAGCAGTACTTC	many	TRBV2	TRBJ2-7	TRBD1
CASSWGLALSEQYF	TGTGCCAGCAGCTGGGGACTAGCACTAAGCGAGCAGTACTTC	many	TRBV5-4	TRBJ2-7	TRBD2
CASTGTGTQPQHF	TGTGCCAGCACCGGGACAGGGACTCAGCCCCAGCATTTT	few	TRBV2	TRBJ1-5	TRBD1
CASSDRGSNYGYTF	TGTGCCAGCAGTGATAGGGGCAGTAACTATGGCTACACCTTC	few	TRBV2	TRBJ1-2	.
CASSDRRGLPDGYTF	TGCGCCAGCAGTGACAGGAGGGGGCTCCCGGATGGCTACACCTTC	many	TRBV10-2	TRBJ1-2	TRBD1
CASSLGTQYEQYF	TGTGCCAGCAGCTTGGGGACGCAATACGAGCAGTACTTC	.	TRBV5-6	TRBJ2-7	.
CASRGTGVVHEQFF	TGTGCCAGCAGAGGGACAGGGGTTGTCCATGAGCAGTTCTTC	.	TRBV2	TRBJ2-1	TRBD1
CAISGTGATNEKLFF	TGTGCCATCTCCGGGACAGGTGCAACTAATGAAAAACTGTTTTTT	many	TRBV2	TRBJ1-4	TRBD1